The 5 T cell receptor beta chains below come from one sample, sequenced in a study of CD8 T cells in ankylosing spondylitis. TCRdb re-analysed the 5' RACE reads in MiXCR, keeping a single row per CDR3 protein. The sample has 45,000 to 65,000 distinct CDR3 sequences, 6.5% to 9% seen once. The material sequenced was blood, either unsorted or a sorted T cell fraction (not recorded which). The source of these receptors is a female donor with ankylosing spondylitis or in good health (not recorded which).

This clonotype was seen at least ten times. The rearrangement links TRBV29-1 to TRBJ2-3; D unclear. Per germline, CDR1 SQVTM and CDR2 ANQGSEA. The CDR3 contains 13 residues. Trimming left V 5 bases short and J 1 base short, with 10 bases between. CDR3 nucleotide sequence: TGCAGCGTTATCGTCCAGGGCACAGATACGCAGTATTTT. It codes for CSVIVQGTDTQYF.

This clonotype was counted at least ten times. This rearrangement joins TRBV10-3 to TRBJ1-6, with a tentative D call TRBD1 (5 bases). The CDR3 spans 14 residues. Between the trimmed V and J ends, which lost 2 bases and 6 bases, there was a span of 8 bases. In germline, CDR1 is ENHRY, CDR2 SYGVKD. The CDR3 nucleotides read TGTGCCATCAGTGAGGGGGACCCTAATTCACCCCTCCACTTT. Residues: CAISEGDPNSPLHF.

This clonotype was seen more than once but under ten times. The chain carries TRBV20-1 and TRBJ2-4, with a possible D match to TRBD1 (6 bases). CDR3 length: 15 amino acids. The germline CDR1 and CDR2 sequences are DFQATT and SNEGSKA (reference sequence). Trimming left V 6 bases short and J 1 base short, with 16 bases between. The CDR3 region has the DNA TGCAGTGCAGCCAGGGGATTTGAGGCCAAAAACATTCAGTACTTC. Protein: CSAARGFEAKNIQYF.

At least ten counts were recorded for this clonotype. The chain has TRBV5-1 and TRBJ1-2; 7 bases fit TRBD1. This CDR3 is built from 15 residues. Germline V gene sequence: CDR1 SGHRS, CDR2 YFSETQ. V lost 4 bases to trimming and J lost 4 bases; unmatched junction nucleotides: 10. CDR3 region: CASSPDPGTAYGYTF. CDR3 DNA sequence: TGCGCCAGCAGCCCCGACCCCGGGACAGCCTATGGCTACACCTTC.

Many counts were recorded for this clonotype. V is TRBV18 and J is TRBJ1-1; 9 nucleotides match TRBD1. The CDR3 length is 18 residues. The germline gives CDR1 KGHSH, CDR2 LQKENI. V lost 4 bases to trimming and J lost 1 base; unmatched junction nucleotides: 13. CDR3 bases: TGTGCCAGCTCACGCAACAGGGGGCTAGGAGAATCGAACACTGAAGCTTTCTTT. Its protein product is CASSRNRGLGESNTEAFF.